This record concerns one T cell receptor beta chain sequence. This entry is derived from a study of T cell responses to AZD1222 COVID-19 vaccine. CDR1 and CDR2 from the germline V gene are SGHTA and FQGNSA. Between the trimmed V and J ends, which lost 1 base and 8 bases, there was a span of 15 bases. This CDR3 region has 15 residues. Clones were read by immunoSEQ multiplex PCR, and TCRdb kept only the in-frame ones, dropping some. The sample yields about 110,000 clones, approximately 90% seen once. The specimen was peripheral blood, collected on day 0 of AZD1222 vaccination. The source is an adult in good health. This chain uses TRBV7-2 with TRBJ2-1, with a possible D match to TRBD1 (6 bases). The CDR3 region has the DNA TGTGCCAGCAGCTTAGGTTATAGGACAGTCGATGAGCAGTTCTTC. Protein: CASSLGYRTVDEQFF. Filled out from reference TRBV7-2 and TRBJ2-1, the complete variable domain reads GAGVSQSPSNKVTEKGKDVELRCDPISGHTALYWYRQSLGQGLEFLIYFQGNSAPDKSGLPSDRFSAERTGGSVSTLTIQRTQQEDSAVYLCASSLGYRTVDEQFFGPGTRLTVL.